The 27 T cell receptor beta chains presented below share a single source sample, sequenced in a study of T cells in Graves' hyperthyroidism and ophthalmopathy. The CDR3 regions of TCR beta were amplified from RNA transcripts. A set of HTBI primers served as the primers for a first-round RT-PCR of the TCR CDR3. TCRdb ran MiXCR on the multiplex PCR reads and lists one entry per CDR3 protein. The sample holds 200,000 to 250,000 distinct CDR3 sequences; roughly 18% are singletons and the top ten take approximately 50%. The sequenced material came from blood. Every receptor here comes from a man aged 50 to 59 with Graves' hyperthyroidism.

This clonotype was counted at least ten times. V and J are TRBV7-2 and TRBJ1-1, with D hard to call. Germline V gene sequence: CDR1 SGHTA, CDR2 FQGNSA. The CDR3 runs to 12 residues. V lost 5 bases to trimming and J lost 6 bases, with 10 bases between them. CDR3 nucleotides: TGTGCCAGCAGCCCACGACGGGCTGAAGCTTTCTTT. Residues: CASSPRRAEAFF.

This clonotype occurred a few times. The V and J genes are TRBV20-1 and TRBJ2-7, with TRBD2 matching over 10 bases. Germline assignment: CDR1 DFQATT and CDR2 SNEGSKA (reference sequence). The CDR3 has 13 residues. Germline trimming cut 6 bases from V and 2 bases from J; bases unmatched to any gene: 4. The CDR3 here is CSAVLAGAYEQYF. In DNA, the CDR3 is TGCAGTGCAGTGCTAGCGGGAGCCTACGAGCAGTACTTC.

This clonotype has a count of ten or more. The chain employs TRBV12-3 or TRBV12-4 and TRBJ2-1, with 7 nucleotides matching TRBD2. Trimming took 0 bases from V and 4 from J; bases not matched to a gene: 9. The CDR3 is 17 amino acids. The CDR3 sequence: CASSLALFGTTYNEQFF. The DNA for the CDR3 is TGTGCCAGCAGTTTAGCGCTCTTCGGGACTACTTACAATGAGCAGTTCTTC.

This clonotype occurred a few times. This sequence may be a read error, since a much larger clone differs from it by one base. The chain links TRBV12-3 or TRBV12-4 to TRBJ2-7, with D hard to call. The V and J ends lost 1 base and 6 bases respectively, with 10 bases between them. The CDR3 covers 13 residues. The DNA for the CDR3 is TGTGCCAGCAGTTTAGAGGCCTGGGGCGAGCAGTACTTC. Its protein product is CASSLEAWGEQYF.

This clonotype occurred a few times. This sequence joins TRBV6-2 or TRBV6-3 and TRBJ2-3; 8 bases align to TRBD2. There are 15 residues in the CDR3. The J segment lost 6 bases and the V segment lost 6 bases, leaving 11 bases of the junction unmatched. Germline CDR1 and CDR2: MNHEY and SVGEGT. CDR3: CASRGLGRAVDTQYF. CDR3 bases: TGTGCCAGCAGGGGGCTCGGGAGGGCCGTGGATACGCAGTATTTT.

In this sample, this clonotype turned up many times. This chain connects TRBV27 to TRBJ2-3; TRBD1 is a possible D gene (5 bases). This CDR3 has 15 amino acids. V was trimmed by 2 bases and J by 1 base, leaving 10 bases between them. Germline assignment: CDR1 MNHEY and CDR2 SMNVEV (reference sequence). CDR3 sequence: CASSLGAPGTDTQYF. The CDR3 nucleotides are TGTGCCAGCAGTTTAGGGGCACCAGGCACAGATACGCAGTATTTT.

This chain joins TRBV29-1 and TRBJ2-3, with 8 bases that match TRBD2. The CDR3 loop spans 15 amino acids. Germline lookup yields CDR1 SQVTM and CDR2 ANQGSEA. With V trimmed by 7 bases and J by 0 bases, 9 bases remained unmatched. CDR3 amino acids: CSAYTSGISTDTQYF. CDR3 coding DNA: TGCAGCGCTTATACTAGCGGAATTAGCACAGATACGCAGTATTTT.

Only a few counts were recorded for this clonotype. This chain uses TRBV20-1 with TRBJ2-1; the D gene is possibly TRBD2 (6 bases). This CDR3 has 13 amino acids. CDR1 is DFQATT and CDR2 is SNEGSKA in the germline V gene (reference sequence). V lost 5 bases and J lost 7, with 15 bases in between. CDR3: CSARDSLGNEQFF. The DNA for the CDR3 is TGCAGTGCTCGGGACTCCCTTGGGAATGAGCAGTTCTTC.

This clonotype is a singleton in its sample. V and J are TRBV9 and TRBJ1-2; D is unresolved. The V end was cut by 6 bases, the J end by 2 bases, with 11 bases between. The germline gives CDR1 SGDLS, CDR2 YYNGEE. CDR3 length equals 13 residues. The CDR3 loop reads CASTLTPNYGYTF. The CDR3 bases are TGTGCCAGCACTCTGACCCCGAACTATGGCTACACCTTC.

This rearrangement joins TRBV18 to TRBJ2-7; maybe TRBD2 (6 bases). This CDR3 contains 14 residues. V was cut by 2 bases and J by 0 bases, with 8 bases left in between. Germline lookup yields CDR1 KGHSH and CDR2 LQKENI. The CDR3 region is CASSPTGDSYEQYF. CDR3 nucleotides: TGTGCCAGCTCACCAACGGGGGACTCCTACGAGCAGTACTTC.

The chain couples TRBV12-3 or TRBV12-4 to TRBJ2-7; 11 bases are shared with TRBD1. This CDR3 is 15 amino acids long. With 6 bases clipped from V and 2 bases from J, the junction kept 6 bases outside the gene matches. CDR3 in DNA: TGTGCCAGCAGCGGCGGACAGGGGGCAACCTACGAGCAGTACTTC. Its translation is CASSGGQGATYEQYF.

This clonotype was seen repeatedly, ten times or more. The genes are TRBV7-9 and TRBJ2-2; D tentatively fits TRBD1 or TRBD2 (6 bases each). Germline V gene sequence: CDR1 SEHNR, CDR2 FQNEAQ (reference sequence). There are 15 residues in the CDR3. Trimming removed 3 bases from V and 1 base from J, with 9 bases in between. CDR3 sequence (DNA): TGTGCCAGCAGCTTTCGGGGGCAGAACACCGGGGAGCTGTTTTTT. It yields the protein CASSFRGQNTGELFF.

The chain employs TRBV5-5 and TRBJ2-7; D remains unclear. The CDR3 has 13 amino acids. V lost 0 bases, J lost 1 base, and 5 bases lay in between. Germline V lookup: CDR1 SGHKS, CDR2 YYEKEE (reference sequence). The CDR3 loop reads CASSLGESYEQYF. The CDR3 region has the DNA TGTGCCAGCAGCTTGGGAGAATCCTACGAGCAGTACTTC.

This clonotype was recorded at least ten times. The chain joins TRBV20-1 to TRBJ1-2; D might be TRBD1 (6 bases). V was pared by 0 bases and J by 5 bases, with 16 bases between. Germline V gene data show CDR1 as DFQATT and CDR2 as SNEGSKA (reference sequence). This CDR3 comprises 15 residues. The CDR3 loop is CSARDRVGAYYGYTF. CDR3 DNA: TGCAGTGCTAGAGATCGCGTGGGGGCTTATTATGGCTACACCTTC.

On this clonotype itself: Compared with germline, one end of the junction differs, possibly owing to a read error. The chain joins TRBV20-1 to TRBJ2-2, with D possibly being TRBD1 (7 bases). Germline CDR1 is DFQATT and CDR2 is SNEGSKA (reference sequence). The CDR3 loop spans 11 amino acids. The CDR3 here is CSAWARGVLFF. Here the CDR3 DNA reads TGCAGTGCTTGGGCCAGGGGGGTGCTGTTTTTT.

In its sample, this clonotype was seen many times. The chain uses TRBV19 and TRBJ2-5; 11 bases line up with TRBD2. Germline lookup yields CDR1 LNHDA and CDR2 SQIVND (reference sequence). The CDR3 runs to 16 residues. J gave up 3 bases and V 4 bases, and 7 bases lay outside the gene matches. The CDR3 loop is CASSTAALAGEETQYF. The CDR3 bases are TGTGCCAGTAGTACCGCCGCACTAGCGGGGGAAGAGACCCAGTACTTC.

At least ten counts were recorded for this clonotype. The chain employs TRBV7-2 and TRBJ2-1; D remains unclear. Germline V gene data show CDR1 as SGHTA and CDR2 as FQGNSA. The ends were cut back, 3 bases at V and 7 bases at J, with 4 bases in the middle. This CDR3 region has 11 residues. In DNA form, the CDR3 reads TGTGCCAGCAGCTTTGGAAATGAGCAGTTCTTC. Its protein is CASSFGNEQFF.

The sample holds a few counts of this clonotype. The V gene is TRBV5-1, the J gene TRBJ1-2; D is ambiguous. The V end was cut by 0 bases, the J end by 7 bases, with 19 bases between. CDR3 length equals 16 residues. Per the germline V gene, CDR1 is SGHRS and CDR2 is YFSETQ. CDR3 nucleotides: TGCGCCAGCAGCTTGGTTTTCGGTACTCTCTCCGGTGGCTACACCTTC. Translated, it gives CASSLVFGTLSGGYTF.

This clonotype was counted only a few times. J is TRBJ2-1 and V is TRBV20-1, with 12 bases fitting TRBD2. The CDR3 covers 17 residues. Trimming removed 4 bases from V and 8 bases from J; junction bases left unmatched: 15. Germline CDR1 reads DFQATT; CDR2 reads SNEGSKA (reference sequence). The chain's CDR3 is CSATELAGGLVTYEQFF. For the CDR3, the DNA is TGCAGTGCTACGGAACTAGCGGGAGGCCTGGTCACATATGAGCAGTTCTTC.

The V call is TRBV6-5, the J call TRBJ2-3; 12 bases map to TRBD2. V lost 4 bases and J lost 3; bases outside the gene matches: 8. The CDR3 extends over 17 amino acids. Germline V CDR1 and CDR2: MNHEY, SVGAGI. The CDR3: CASSLLAGGPGTDTQYF. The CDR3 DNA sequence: TGTGCCAGCAGTTTGCTAGCGGGAGGGCCTGGTACAGATACGCAGTATTTT.

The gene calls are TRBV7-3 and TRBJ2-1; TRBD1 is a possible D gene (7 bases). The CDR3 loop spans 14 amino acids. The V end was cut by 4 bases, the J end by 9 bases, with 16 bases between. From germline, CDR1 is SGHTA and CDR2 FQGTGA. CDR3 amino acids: CASSSGGLGSEQFF. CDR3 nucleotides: TGTGCCAGCAGCTCAGGGGGACTGGGCAGTGAGCAGTTCTTC.

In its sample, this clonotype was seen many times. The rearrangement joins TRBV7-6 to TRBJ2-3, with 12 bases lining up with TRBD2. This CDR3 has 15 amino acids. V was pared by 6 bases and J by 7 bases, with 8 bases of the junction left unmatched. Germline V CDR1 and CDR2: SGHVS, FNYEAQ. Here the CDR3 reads CASSLGTSGPHTQYF. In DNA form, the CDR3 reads TGTGCCAGCAGTCTGGGGACTAGCGGGCCACATACGCAGTATTTT.

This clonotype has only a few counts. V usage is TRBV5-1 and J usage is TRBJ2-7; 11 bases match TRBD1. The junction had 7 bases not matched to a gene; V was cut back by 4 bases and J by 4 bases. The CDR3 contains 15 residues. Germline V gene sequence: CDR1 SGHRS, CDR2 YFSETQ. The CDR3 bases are TGCGCCAGCAGCCCCGCCGGACAGGGGGCTTACGAGCAGTACTTC. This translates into CASSPAGQGAYEQYF. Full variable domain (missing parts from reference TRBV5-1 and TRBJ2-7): KAGVTQTPRYLIKTRGQQVTLSCSPISGHRSVSWYQQTPGQGLQFLFEYFSETQRNKGNFPGRFSGRQFSNSRSEMNVSTLELGDSALYLCASSPAGQGAYEQYFGPGTRLTVT.

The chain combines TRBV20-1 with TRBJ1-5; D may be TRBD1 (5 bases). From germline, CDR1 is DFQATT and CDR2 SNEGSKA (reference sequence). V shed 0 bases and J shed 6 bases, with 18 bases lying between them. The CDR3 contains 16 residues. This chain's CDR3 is CSARDQKQGGGQPQHF. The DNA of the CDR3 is TGCAGTGCTAGAGATCAAAAGCAGGGAGGTGGTCAGCCCCAGCATTTT.

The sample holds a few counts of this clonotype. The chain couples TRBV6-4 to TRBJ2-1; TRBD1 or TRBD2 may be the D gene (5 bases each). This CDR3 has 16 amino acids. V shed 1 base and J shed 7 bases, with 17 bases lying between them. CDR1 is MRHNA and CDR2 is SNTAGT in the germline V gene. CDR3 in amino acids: CASSDFGGVKFNEQFF. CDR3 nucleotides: TGTGCCAGCAGTGACTTTGGGGGAGTGAAGTTTAATGAGCAGTTCTTC.

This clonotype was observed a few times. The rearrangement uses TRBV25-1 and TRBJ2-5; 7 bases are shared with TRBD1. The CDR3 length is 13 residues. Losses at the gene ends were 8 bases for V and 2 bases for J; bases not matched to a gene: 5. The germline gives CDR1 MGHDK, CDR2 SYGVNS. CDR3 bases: TGTGCCAGCTCCGGACAGGCTCAAGAGACCCAGTACTTC. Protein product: CASSGQAQETQYF.

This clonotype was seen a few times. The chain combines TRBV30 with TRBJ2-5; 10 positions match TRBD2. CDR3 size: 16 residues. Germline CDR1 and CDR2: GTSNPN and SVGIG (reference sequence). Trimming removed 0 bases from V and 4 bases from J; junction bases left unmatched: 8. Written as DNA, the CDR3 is TGTGCCTGGAGTGTACGGGATAGCGGGAGGTTAGAGACCCAGTACTTC. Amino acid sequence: CAWSVRDSGRLETQYF.